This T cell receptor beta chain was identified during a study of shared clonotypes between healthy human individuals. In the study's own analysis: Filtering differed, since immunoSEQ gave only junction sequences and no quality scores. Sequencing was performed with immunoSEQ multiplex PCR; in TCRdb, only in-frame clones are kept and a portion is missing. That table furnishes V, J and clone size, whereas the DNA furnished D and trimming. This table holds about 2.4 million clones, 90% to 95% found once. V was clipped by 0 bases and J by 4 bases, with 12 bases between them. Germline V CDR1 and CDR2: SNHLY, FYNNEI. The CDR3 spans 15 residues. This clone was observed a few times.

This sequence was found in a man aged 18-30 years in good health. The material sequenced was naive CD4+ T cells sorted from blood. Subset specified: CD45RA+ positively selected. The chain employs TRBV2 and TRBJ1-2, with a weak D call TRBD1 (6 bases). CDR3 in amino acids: CASSEALSGAYGYTF. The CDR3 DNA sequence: TGTGCCAGCAGTGAAGCGCTTTCAGGGGCCTATGGCTACACCTTC.